Presented here are 27 T cell receptor beta chains from one specimen sequenced in a study of T cells after yellow fever vaccination. Via MiXCR, TCRdb re-called the 5' RACE reads, giving one row per CDR3 protein. The sample lists some 52,000 distinct CDR3 sequences, about 6.3% occurring once. Sequencing used CD8+ T cells not binding an NS4B(214-222) dextramer, sorted from PBMCs, obtained 35 to 50 days after the first yellow fever vaccination. Receptors originate from a man aged 18 to 30 who received the YFV17D yellow fever vaccine.

Worth noting for this clonotype: This may be a read error, as it is one base from a much larger clone. This rearrangement joins TRBV20-1 to TRBJ2-3, with D perhaps TRBD2 (7 bases). V was pared by 5 bases and J by 4 bases, with 16 bases between. This CDR3 has 14 amino acids. Germline V gene lookup returns CDR1 DFQATT and CDR2 SNEGSKA (reference sequence). The CDR3, as DNA: TGCAGTGCTCTCCGGGGGGCTTCGGCAGATACGCAGTATTTT. Amino acids: CSALRGASADTQYF.

This chain joins TRBV12-3 or TRBV12-4 and TRBJ2-1; 9 bases line up with TRBD1. The CDR3 covers 15 residues. The ends lost 6 bases at V and 4 bases at J; junction bases unmatched: 7. As DNA, the CDR3 is TGTGCCAGCAGCCTACAGGGGGCAAGGTACAATGAGCAGTTCTTC. Translation gives CASSLQGARYNEQFF.

This clonotype was counted a few times. The V and J genes are TRBV6-5 and TRBJ1-1; tentative D call: TRBD1 (5 bases). Germline CDR1 is MNHEY and CDR2 is SVGAGI. The V and J ends lost 5 bases and 5 bases respectively, with 21 bases between them. The CDR3 runs 16 residues. CDR3 bases: TGTGCCAGCAGTCAGCCGGGACCCTCTGGGGGTACTGAAGCTTTCTTT. Residues: CASSQPGPSGGTEAFF.

The chain is built from TRBV29-1 and TRBJ1-1; D is unclear. V lost 7 bases, J lost 5 bases, and 17 bases lay in between. CDR1 and CDR2 (germline): SQVTM, ANQGSEA. The CDR3 consists of 13 residues. The CDR3 DNA sequence: TGCAGCGCCGCAGTTGCAGGTCGAACTGAAGCTTTCTTT. This encodes CSAAVAGRTEAFF.

The genes are TRBV27 and TRBJ2-7; D is undetermined. Germline CDR1 MNHEY, CDR2 SMNVEV (reference sequence). Trimming stripped 2 bases from V and 3 bases from J, with 8 bases between. CDR3 length: 13 residues. This chain's CDR3 is CASSLTVDYEQYF. As DNA, the CDR3 is TGTGCCAGCAGTTTAACTGTAGACTACGAGCAGTACTTC.

The sample holds a few counts of this clonotype. The V gene is TRBV6-5, the J gene TRBJ1-2, with a weak D call TRBD1 (6 bases). The length of the CDR3 is 17 residues. The germline gives CDR1 MNHEY, CDR2 SVGAGI. V lost 5 bases and J lost 6, with 25 bases in between. The CDR3 reads CASSRRMGAGSPDGYTF. The CDR3 DNA reads TGTGCCAGCAGTAGGAGGATGGGGGCAGGCAGCCCGGATGGCTACACCTTC.

There are a few counts of this clonotype. The rearrangement links TRBV13 to TRBJ1-2; tentative D call: TRBD1 (5 bases). From germline, CDR1 is PRHDT and CDR2 FYEKMQ (reference sequence). The CDR3 runs 14 residues. Deletions cut 6 bases from V and 3 bases from J, with 14 bases between. The CDR3 DNA sequence: TGTGCCAGCAGACATCAGGGTGGGGACTATGGCTACACCTTC. This sequence encodes CASRHQGGDYGYTF.

The J gene is TRBJ1-2, the V gene TRBV29-1; 7 nucleotides line up with TRBD1. The length of the CDR3 is 12 residues. Per the germline V gene, CDR1 is SQVTM and CDR2 is ANQGSEA. Trimming at V came to 5 bases and at J to 7 bases, leaving 7 bases not matched to a gene. The chain's CDR3 is CSVRQGIGGYTF. In DNA, the CDR3 is TGCAGCGTTAGACAGGGTATTGGTGGCTACACCTTC. Complete variable domain (other parts from reference TRBV29-1 and TRBJ1-2): SAVISQKPSRDICQRGTSLTIQCQVDSQVTMMFWYRQQPGQSLTLIATANQGSEATYESGFVIDKFPISRPNLTFSTLTVSNMSPEDSSIYLCSVRQGIGGYTFGSGTRLTVV.

This clonotype appeared many times. This sequence joins TRBV6-4 and TRBJ2-1, with 8 bases aligning to TRBD2. There are 15 residues in the CDR3. After removal of 3 bases from V and 9 bases from J, the junction contained 10 bases not matched to a gene. Germline V gives CDR1 MRHNA, CDR2 SNTAGT. Here the CDR3 DNA reads TGTGCCAGCAGTGAAGATGTAGCGGGGTCGAGTGAGCAGTTCTTC. It is translated as CASSEDVAGSSEQFF.

This clonotype turned up a few times. The rearrangement joins TRBV29-1 to TRBJ1-1; D perhaps matches TRBD1 (6 bases). CDR1 and CDR2 from the germline V gene are SQVTM and ANQGSEA. Deletions cut 4 bases from V and 4 bases from J, with 10 bases between. The length of the CDR3 is 12 residues. CDR3 loop: CSVGRGGTEAFF. For the CDR3, the DNA is TGCAGCGTTGGAAGGGGGGGCACTGAAGCTTTCTTT.

V is TRBV20-1 and J is TRBJ2-2; 7 nucleotides line up with TRBD2. V trimming: 6 bases; J trimming: 5 bases; junction bases outside the gene matches: 3. Per germline, CDR1 DFQATT and CDR2 SNEGSKA (reference sequence). This CDR3 is built from 12 residues. CDR3: CSARDYTGELFF. The CDR3 bases are TGCAGTGCCCGGGACTATACCGGGGAGCTGTTTTTT.

This clonotype was seen at least ten times. This chain connects TRBV6-2 or TRBV6-3 to TRBJ2-2; the D gene is possibly TRBD2 (5 bases). Per germline, CDR1 MNHEY and CDR2 SVGEGT. This CDR3 comprises 16 residues. The V end was cut by 2 bases, the J end by 8 bases, with 18 bases between. CDR3 loop: CASSYVRGELPGELFF. CDR3 DNA: TGTGCCAGCAGTTACGTACGGGGAGAACTCCCGGGGGAGCTGTTTTTT.

Ten or more counts support this clonotype. The J gene is TRBJ2-3, the V gene TRBV5-6; 10 positions match TRBD1. The CDR3 consists of 15 residues. After removal of 4 bases from V and 3 bases from J, the junction contained 5 bases not matched to a gene. Germline values: CDR1 SGHDT, CDR2 YYEEEE. The CDR3 spells CASSGGQGRTDTQYF. CDR3 DNA: TGTGCCAGCAGCGGGGGACAGGGGAGAACAGATACGCAGTATTTT.

This clonotype was seen a few times. V is TRBV7-3 and J is TRBJ1-1; tentatively, D is TRBD1 (6 bases). Germline assignment: CDR1 SGHTA and CDR2 FQGTGA. The CDR3 loop spans 15 amino acids. Trimming pared 1 base from V and 5 bases from J, leaving 14 bases between. For the CDR3, the DNA is TGTGCCAGCAGCTTAAACCCGGGGGCCGGAACTGAAGCTTTCTTT. Its translation is CASSLNPGAGTEAFF. Full variable domain (missing parts from reference TRBV7-3 and TRBJ1-1): GAGVSQTPSNKVTEKGKYVELRCDPISGHTALYWYRQSLGQGPEFLIYFQGTGAADDSGLPNDRFFAVRPEGSVSTLKIQRTERGDSAVYLCASSLNPGAGTEAFFGQGTRLTVV.

This clonotype was seen ten or more times. The CDR3 loop is CASSASGESDTQYF. CDR3 in DNA: TGTGCCAGCAGCGCTAGCGGGGAGTCAGATACGCAGTATTTT. The chain has TRBV6-4 and TRBJ2-3; 9 bases agree with TRBD2. V lost 6 bases, J lost 4 bases, and 5 bases stayed unmatched. The CDR3 runs to 14 residues. The V gene's germline CDR1 is MRHNA and CDR2 SNTAGT.

This clonotype was observed many times. This chain links TRBV6-5 with TRBJ2-7; D may be TRBD2 (6 bases). V was shortened by 0 bases and J by 7 bases, with 13 bases between the two germline ends. The CDR3 is 14 residues long. Germline V gene lookup returns CDR1 MNHEY and CDR2 SVGAGI. The chain's CDR3 is CASSYSVGRGEQYF. The CDR3 DNA follows: TGTGCCAGCAGTTACTCGGTCGGGCGGGGAGAGCAGTACTTC.

This clonotype was counted ten times or more. V is TRBV28 and J is TRBJ1-4, with D maybe TRBD1 (5 bases). CDR3 size: 14 residues. CDR1 is MDHEN and CDR2 is SYDVKM in the germline V gene. V was trimmed by 5 bases and J by 4 bases, leaving 11 bases between them. The CDR3, as DNA: TGTGCCAGCAGTCCCCCGACAGATAATGAAAAACTGTTTTTT. Amino acids: CASSPPTDNEKLFF.

The genes are TRBV10-3 and TRBJ2-4, with 9 bases fitting TRBD1. The CDR3 loop spans 14 amino acids. V shed 1 base and J 10 bases; nucleotides not matched to a gene: 5. Per the germline V gene, CDR1 is ENHRY and CDR2 is SYGVKD. CDR3 sequence: CAISEWDRDPIQYF. The DNA for the CDR3 is TGTGCCATCAGTGAGTGGGACAGGGACCCAATTCAGTACTTC.

This clonotype has a count of ten or more. The genes are TRBV5-1 and TRBJ2-3, with 10 bases lining up with TRBD1. The CDR3 extends over 16 amino acids. Germline lookup yields CDR1 SGHRS and CDR2 YFSETQ. The V and J ends lost 4 bases and 6 bases, in that order; junction bases with no gene match: 11. CDR3 in amino acids: CASSTGGDRGWDTQYF. CDR3 DNA: TGCGCCAGCAGCACCGGAGGGGACAGGGGTTGGGATACGCAGTATTTT.

The gene calls are TRBV6-5 and TRBJ1-2, with 7 bases that match TRBD1. CDR3 size: 15 residues. Looked up from germline, CDR1 is MNHEY and CDR2 is SVGAGI. With V trimmed by 0 bases and J by 3 bases, 4 bases remained unmatched. The CDR3 nucleotides read TGTGCCAGCAGTTACTCGACAGGGTCTGACTATGGCTACACCTTC. Translation: CASSYSTGSDYGYTF.

The chain joins TRBV4-1 to TRBJ2-1, with a possible D match to TRBD1 (5 bases). The germline V and J ends were trimmed by 1 base and 2 bases, with 9 bases remaining between them. Per germline, CDR1 MGHRA and CDR2 YSYEKL. This CDR3 contains 15 residues. The CDR3, as DNA: TGCGCCAGCAGCCAAGGGACACACCCCTACAATGAGCAGTTCTTC. Amino acid sequence: CASSQGTHPYNEQFF.

The table lists this clonotype with a few counts. The genes are TRBV6-5 and TRBJ1-2; D is possibly TRBD1 (5 bases). V lost 7 bases and J 2 bases, leaving 8 bases between the germline ends. Germline V gene lookup returns CDR1 MNHEY and CDR2 SVGAGI. The CDR3 extends over 12 amino acids. The CDR3, as DNA: TGTGCCAGCAAAAAGGGGAACTATGGCTACACCTTC. Translating gives CASKKGNYGYTF.

This clonotype was seen ten or more times. A much larger clone differs from this one at a single base, so this may be a read error. The chain links TRBV12-3 or TRBV12-4 to TRBJ2-3; D unresolved. Between the trimmed V and J ends, which lost 3 bases and 2 bases, there was a span of 0 bases. The CDR3 length is 11 residues. In nucleotides, the CDR3 is TGTGCCAGCAGTTTCACAGATACGCAGTATTTT. Its translation: CASSFTDTQYF.

This clonotype was seen at least ten times. The V and J genes are TRBV7-2 and TRBJ2-3; D unresolved. CDR3 size: 15 residues. The germline V and J ends were trimmed by 1 base and 2 bases, with 10 bases remaining between them. Looked up from germline, CDR1 is SGHTA and CDR2 is FQGNSA. The CDR3, as DNA: TGTGCCAGCAGCTTAGACGGCAGGTTCACAGATACGCAGTATTTT. This gives the protein CASSLDGRFTDTQYF.

This clonotype was seen at least ten times. The chain couples TRBV10-3 to TRBJ2-2, with no clear D. The CDR3 loop spans 15 amino acids. Trimming cost V 5 bases and J 1 base, with 11 bases left between them. From germline, CDR1 is ENHRY and CDR2 SYGVKD. CDR3 sequence (DNA): TGTGCCATCAGTCCGGAAAACAGGAACACCGGGGAGCTGTTTTTT. Translating gives CAISPENRNTGELFF.

The chain has TRBV5-6 and TRBJ2-5; D may correspond to TRBD1 or TRBD2 (5 bases each). The germline CDR1 and CDR2 sequences are SGHDT and YYEEEE. The V end was cut by 4 bases, the J end by 5 bases, with 15 bases between. The CDR3 sequence is 14 residues long. Here the CDR3 DNA reads TGTGCCAGCAGCGGGACGACTGGCGATGAGACCCAGTACTTC. Encoded protein: CASSGTTGDETQYF.

This clonotype turned up a few times. The chain uses TRBV20-1 and TRBJ2-7; 12 bases are a match to TRBD2. The V segment lost 5 bases and the J segment 0 bases; nucleotides outside the gene matches: 5. This CDR3 has 15 residues. Germline CDR1 reads DFQATT; CDR2 reads SNEGSKA (reference sequence). The CDR3 here is CSARGLAGSSYEQYF. The CDR3 bases are TGCAGTGCTCGAGGACTAGCGGGGAGCTCCTACGAGCAGTACTTC.